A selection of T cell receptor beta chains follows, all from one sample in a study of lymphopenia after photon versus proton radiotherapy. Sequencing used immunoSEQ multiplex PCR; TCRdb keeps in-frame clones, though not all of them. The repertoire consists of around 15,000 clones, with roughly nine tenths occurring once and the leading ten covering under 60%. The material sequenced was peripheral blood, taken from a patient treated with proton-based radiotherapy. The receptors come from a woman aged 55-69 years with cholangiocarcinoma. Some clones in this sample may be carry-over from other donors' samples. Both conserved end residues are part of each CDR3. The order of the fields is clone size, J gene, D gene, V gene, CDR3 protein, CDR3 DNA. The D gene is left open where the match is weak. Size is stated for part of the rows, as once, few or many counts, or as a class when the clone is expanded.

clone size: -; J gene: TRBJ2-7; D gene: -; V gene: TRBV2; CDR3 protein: CASKGDLLTYEQYF; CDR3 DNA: TGTGCCAGCAAAGGGGACCTTTTAACCTACGAGCAGTACTTC
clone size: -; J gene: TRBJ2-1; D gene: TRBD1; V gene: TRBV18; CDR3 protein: CASSIGQGVHEQFF; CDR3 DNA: TGTGCCAGCTCAATAGGACAGGGAGTGCATGAGCAGTTCTTC
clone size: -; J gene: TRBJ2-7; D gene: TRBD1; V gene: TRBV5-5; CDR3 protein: CASSGRDRDFYEQYF; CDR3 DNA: TGTGCCAGCAGCGGCCGGGACAGGGATTTCTACGAGCAGTACTTC
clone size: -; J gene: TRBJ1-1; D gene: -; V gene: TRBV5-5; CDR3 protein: CASSRDGRTEAFF; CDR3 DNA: TGTGCCAGCAGTCGGGACGGACGCACTGAAGCTTTCTTT
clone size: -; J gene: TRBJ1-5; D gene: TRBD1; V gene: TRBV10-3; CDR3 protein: CAISETDRGNQPQHF; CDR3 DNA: TGTGCCATCAGTGAGACCGACAGGGGTAATCAGCCCCAGCATTTT
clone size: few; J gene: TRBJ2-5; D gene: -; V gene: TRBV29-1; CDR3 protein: CSVLGAEETQYF; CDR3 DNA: TGCAGCGTTCTGGGGGCGGAAGAGACCCAGTACTTC
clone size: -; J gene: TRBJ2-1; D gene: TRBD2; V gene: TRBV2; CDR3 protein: CASESGTSGYNEQFF; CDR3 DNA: TGTGCCAGCGAGTCCGGGACTAGCGGTTACAATGAGCAGTTCTTC
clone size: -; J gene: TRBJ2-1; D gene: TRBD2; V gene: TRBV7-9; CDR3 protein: CASSLKPSGRAGNEQFF; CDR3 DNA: TGTGCCAGCAGCCTAAAACCCTCCGGGAGGGCCGGCAATGAGCAGTTCTTC
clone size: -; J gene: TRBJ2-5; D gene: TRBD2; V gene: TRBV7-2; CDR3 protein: CASSLAGAGETQYF; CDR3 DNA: TGTGCCAGCAGCTTAGCGGGAGCGGGGGAGACCCAGTACTTC
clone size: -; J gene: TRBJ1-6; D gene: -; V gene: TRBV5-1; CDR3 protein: CASSLSQVGFNSPLHF; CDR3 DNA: TGCGCCAGCAGCTTGTCCCAAGTAGGTTTCAATTCACCCCTCCACTTT
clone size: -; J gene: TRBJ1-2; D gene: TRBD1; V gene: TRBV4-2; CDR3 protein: CASSWISGTGEGYTF; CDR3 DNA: TGTGCCAGCAGCTGGATTTCCGGGACAGGGGAGGGCTACACCTTC
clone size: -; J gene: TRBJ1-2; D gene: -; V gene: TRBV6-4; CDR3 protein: CASSQDGYYGYTF; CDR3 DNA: TGTGCCAGCAGTCAGGACGGCTACTATGGCTACACCTTC
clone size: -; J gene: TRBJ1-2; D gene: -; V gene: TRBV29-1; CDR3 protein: CSVDYPEGREGYTF; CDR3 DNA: TGCAGCGTGGACTACCCCGAAGGGAGAGAGGGCTACACCTTC
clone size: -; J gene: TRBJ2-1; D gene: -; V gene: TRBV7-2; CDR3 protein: CASSLSRQGGEQFF; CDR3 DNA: TGTGCCAGCAGCTTAAGTAGGCAGGGCGGTGAGCAGTTCTTC
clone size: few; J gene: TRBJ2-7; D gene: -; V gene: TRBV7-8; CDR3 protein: CASSLVGSISYEQYF; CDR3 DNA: TGTGCCAGCAGCTTAGTTGGATCTATCTCCTACGAGCAGTACTTC
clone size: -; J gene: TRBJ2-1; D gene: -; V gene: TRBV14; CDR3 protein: CASSLQGPSVFPTEGKRQFF; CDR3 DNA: TGTGCCAGCAGCCTTCAGGGACCTTCGGTATTTCCTACGGAAGGCAAACGGCAGTTCTTC
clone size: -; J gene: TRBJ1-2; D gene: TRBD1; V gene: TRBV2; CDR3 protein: CASSFGTARGYTF; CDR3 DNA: TGTGCCAGCAGTTTCGGGACAGCCCGTGGCTACACCTTC
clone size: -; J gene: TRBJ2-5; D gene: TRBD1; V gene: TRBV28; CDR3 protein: CASRRDRAGETQYF; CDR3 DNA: TGTGCCAGCAGGAGGGACAGGGCGGGGGAGACCCAGTACTTC
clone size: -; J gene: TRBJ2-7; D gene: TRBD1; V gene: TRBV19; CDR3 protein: CASSTGTGNYEQYF; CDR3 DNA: TGTGCCAGTAGTACGGGGACAGGAAACTACGAGCAGTACTTC
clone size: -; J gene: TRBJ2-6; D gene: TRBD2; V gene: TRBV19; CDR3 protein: CASSTLSAGGSPGANVLTF; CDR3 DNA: TGTGCCAGTAGTACCCTATCTGCGGGGGGCAGCCCTGGGGCCAACGTCCTGACTTTC
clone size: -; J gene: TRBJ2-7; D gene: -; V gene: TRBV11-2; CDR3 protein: CASSFWAVYEQYF; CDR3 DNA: TGTGCCAGCAGCTTTTGGGCTGTCTACGAGCAGTACTTC
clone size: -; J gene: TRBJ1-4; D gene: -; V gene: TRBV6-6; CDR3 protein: CASQATNEKLFF; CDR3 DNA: TGTGCCAGTCAGGCAACTAATGAAAAACTGTTTTTT
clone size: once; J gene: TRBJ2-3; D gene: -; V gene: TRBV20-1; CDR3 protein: CSAREADTQYF; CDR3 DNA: TGCAGTGCTAGGGAAGCAGATACGCAGTATTTT
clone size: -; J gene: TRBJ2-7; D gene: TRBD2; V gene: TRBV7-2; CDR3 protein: CASSLDSGSSYEQYF; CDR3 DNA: TGTGCCAGCAGCTTAGATAGCGGGAGCTCCTACGAGCAGTACTTC
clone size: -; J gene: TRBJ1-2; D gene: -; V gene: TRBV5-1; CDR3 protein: CASSLFGLPNYGYTF; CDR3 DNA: TGCGCCAGCAGCTTGTTTGGGTTGCCTAACTATGGCTACACCTTC
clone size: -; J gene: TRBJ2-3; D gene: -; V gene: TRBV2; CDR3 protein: CASSERGRGADTQYF; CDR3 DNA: TGTGCCAGCAGTGAAAGGGGGCGGGGCGCAGATACGCAGTATTTT
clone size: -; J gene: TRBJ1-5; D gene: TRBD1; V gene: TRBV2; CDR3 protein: CASRSIQGANQPQHF; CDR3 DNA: TGTGCCAGCAGATCGATACAGGGGGCGAATCAGCCCCAGCATTTT
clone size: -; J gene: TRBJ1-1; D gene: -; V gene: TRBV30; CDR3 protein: CAWSVGTTARGAFF; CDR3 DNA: TGTGCCTGGAGTGTAGGGACCACAGCTCGGGGAGCTTTCTTT
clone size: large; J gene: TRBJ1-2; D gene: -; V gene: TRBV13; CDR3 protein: CASSLRGAGGSYGYTF; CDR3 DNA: TGTGCCAGCAGCCTCCGGGGCGCGGGGGGATCCTATGGCTACACCTTC
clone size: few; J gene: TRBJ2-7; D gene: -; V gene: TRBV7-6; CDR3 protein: CASSLRPGDEQYF; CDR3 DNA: TGTGCCAGCAGCCTCCGACCCGGGGACGAGCAGTACTTC
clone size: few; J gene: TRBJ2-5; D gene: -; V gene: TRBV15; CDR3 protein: CATSRGRFKETQYF; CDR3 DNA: TGTGCCACCAGCAGAGGCCGGTTTAAAGAGACCCAGTACTTC
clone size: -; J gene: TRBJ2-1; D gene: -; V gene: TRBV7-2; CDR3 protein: CASSLVGSTYNEQFF; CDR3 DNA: TGTGCCAGCAGCTTAGTCGGATCCACCTACAATGAGCAGTTCTTC
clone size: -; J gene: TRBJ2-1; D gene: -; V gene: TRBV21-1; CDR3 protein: CASSKQRPRGGRGYNEQFF; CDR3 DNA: TGTGCCAGCAGCAAACAGAGGCCGCGAGGGGGGCGGGGTTACAATGAGCAGTTCTTC